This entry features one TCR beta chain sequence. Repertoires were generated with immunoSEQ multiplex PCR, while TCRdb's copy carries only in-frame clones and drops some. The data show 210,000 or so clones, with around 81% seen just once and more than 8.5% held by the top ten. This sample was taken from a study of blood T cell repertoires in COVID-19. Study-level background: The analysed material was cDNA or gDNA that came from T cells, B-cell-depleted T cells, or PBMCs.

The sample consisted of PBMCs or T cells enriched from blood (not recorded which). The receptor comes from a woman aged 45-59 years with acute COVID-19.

The CDR3: CASWETGGQKTQYF. The CDR3 DNA is TGTGCCAGCTGGGAAACCGGGGGACAGAAGACCCAGTACTTC. J is TRBJ2-5 and V is TRBV28; D might be TRBD1 (7 bases). The CDR3 loop spans 14 amino acids. The V and J ends lost 8 bases and 6 bases respectively, with 19 bases between them. Per the germline V gene, CDR1 is MDHEN and CDR2 is SYDVKM.